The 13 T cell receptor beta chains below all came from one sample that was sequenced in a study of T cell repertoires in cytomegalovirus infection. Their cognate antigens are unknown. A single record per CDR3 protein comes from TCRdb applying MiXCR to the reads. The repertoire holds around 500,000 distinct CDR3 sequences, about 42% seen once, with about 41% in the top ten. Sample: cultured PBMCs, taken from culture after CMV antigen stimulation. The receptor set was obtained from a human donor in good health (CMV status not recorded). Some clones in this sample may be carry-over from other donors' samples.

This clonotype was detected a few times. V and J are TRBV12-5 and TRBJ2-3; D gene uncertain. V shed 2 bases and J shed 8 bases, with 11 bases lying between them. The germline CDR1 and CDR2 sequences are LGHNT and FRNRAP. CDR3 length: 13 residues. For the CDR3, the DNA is TGTGCTAGTGGTTTGCTCCCGTTCGGTACGCAGTATTTT. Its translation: CASGLLPFGTQYF. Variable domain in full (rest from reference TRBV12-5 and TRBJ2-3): DARVTQTPRHKVTEMGQEVTMRCQPILGHNTVFWYRQTMMQGLELLAYFRNRAPLDDSGMPKDRFSAEMPDATLATLKIQPSEPRDSAVYFCASGLLPFGTQYFGPGTRLTVL.

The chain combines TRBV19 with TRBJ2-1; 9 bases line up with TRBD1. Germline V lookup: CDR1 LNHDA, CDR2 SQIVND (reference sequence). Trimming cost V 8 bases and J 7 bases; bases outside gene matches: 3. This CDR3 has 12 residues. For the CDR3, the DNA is TGTGCCAGTGGGACAGGGAGGAATGAGCAGTTCTTC. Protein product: CASGTGRNEQFF.

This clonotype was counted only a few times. For the CDR3, the DNA is TGCGCCAGCAGCCAAGCCGATCTGGTGGGTGGCTCCTACAATGAGCAGTTCTTC. Translation gives CASSQADLVGGSYNEQFF. This chain joins TRBV4-1 and TRBJ2-1; unclear D gene. V lost 1 base to trimming and J lost 0 bases, with 16 bases between them. CDR1 and CDR2 from the germline V gene are MGHRA and YSYEKL. The CDR3 runs to 18 residues.

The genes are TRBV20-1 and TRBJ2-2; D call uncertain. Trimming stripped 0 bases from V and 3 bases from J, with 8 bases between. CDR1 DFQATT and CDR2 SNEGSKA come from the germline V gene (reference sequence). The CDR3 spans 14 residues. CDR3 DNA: TGCAGTGCTAGAGACGTAGAGGACACCGGGGAGCTGTTTTTT. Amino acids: CSARDVEDTGELFF.

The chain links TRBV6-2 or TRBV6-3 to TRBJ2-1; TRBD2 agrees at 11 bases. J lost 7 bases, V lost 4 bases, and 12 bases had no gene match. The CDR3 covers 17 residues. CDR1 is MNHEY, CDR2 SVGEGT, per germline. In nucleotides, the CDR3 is TGTGCCAGCAGTTTCAACTCACTAGCGGGAGAGCTGAATGAGCAGTTCTTC. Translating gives CASSFNSLAGELNEQFF.

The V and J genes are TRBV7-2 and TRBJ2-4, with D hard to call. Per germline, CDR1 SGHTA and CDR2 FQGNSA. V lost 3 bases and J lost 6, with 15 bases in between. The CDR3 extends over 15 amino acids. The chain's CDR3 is CASSLADGPINIQYF. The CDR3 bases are TGTGCCAGCAGCTTGGCCGACGGACCGATAAACATTCAGTACTTC.

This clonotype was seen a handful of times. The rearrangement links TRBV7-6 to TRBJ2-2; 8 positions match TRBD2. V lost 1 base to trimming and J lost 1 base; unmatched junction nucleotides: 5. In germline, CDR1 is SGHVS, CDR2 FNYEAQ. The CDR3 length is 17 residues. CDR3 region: CASSLGGGPENTGELFF. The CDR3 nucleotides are TGTGCCAGCAGCTTAGGCGGGGGGCCTGAGAACACCGGGGAGCTGTTTTTT.

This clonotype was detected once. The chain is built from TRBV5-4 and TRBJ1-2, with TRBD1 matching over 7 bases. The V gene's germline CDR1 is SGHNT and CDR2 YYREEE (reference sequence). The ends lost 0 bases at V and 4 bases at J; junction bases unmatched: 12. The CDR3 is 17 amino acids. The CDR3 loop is CASSLGGQRKIGYGYTF. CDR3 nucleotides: TGTGCCAGCAGCTTGGGGGGACAGAGAAAAATTGGCTATGGCTACACCTTC.

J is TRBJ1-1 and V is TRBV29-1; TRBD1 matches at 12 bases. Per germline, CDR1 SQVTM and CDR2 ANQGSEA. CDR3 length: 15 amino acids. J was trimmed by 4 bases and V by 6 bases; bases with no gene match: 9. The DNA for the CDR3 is TGCAGCGTGGCTGGGACAGGGGGCATCGGCACTGAAGCTTTCTTT. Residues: CSVAGTGGIGTEAFF.

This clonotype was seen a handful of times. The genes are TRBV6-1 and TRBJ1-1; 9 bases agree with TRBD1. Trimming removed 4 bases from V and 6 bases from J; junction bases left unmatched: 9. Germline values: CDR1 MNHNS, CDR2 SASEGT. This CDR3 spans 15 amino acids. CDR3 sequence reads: CASSAPGQGSSEAFF. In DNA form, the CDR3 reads TGTGCCAGCAGTGCACCGGGACAGGGTAGCTCTGAAGCTTTCTTT.

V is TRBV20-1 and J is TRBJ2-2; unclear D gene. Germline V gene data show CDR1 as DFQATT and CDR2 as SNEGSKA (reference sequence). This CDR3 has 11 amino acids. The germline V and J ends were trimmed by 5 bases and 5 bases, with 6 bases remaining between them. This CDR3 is CSAEKTGELFF. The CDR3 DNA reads TGCAGTGCTGAGAAAACCGGGGAGCTGTTTTTT.

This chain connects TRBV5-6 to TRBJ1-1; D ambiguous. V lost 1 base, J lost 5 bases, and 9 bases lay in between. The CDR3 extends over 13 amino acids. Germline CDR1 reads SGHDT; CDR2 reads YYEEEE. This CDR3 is CASSLWARTEAFF. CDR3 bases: TGTGCCAGCAGCTTGTGGGCCAGGACTGAAGCTTTCTTT.

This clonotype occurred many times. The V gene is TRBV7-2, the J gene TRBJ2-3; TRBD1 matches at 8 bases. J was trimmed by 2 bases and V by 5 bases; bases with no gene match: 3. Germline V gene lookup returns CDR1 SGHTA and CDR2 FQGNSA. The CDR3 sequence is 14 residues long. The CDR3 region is CASSLDRATDTQYF. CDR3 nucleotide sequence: TGTGCCAGCAGCCTGGACAGGGCCACAGATACGCAGTATTTT. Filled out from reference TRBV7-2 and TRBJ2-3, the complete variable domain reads GAGVSQSPSNKVTEKGKDVELRCDPISGHTALYWYRQSLGQGLEFLIYFQGNSAPDKSGLPSDRFSAERTGGSVSTLTIQRTQQEDSAVYLCASSLDRATDTQYFGPGTRLTVL.